This TCR beta chain was documented in a study of OX40 agonist ivuxolimab in advanced cancers. The study in broad terms: Ivuxolimab was a fully human IgG2 agonistic monoclonal antibody targeting the costimulatory receptor OX40 (CD134). Intravenous ivuxolimab was administered to patients every 2 weeks at six dose levels: 0.01, 0.1, 0.3, 1.5, 3 and 10 mg/kg. Of the roughly 51 patients in dose escalation, around 19 had hepatocellular carcinoma, about 15 had melanoma, 9 had renal cell carcinoma and 9 had head and neck cancer. A male proportion of approximately 83% and a mean age of approximately 58 years, ranging from roughly 23 to 90, were recorded for the dose-escalation cohort. Patients were allowed to have had prior anti-PD-1, anti-PD-L1 or anti-CTLA-4 therapy, and around two fifths of the dose-escalation patients had been treated with checkpoint inhibitors. Partial responses occurred in three dose-escalation patients, of whom one had hepatocellular carcinoma and two had cutaneous melanoma. Peripheral TCRbeta sequencing aimed to test whether ivuxolimab altered TCR sequence diversity and caused clonal T-cell expansion. The monotherapy dose-escalation portion (N ≈ 50 patients) of the phase I ivuxolimab trial is reported in the paper.

What the research found in general, with its limitations: At doses from 0.1 to 3.0 mg/kg, clonal expansion was seen in both CD4+ and CD8+ blood T cells between baseline and week 6. After ivuxolimab, more expanded clones were found on average in CD8+ T cells than in CD4+ T cells. Antigen specificity was not determined for the clonally expanded peripheral T cells. In the 0.1-3.0 mg/kg groups, partial responders had among the lowest normalized peripheral clonal expansion, particularly in CD8+ T cells. Low levels of normalized T-cell clonal expansion were also seen in some nonresponding patients.

Patients with a history of autoimmune disease or receiving systemic immunosuppression were excluded from the trial. Peripheral blood for TCR sequencing was collected from all dose cohorts at baseline, on cycle 4 day 1, and on cycle 7 day 1. Samples came from an open-label, multicenter, first-in-human phase I dose-escalation trial of ivuxolimab. Adults with locally advanced or metastatic head and neck squamous cell, hepatocellular, melanoma or renal cell carcinoma were enrolled in the trial. Before TCR sequencing, CD4+ T cells and CD8+ T cells were sorted from peripheral blood as separate populations. To sequence the TCRbeta CDR3 region, genomic DNA was isolated from the sorted cells. The immunoSEQ Assay was used for sequencing of TCRbeta CDR3 regions. TCRdb mirrors the immuneACCESS table, restricted to in-frame sequences. Some clones are absent from its copies; in checked studies, under half trace to an unresolved V gene, and the reason for the others is unknown. This sample is represented by around 31,000 clones; about 85% of them were singletons. The ten largest clones represent about 38% of the sample.

In the case of this clone: No cognate antigen has been identified for it. No much larger clonotype is one base removed from it; base qualities were not supplied.

Sequenced material: CD4+ or CD8+ T cells sorted from blood, taken in a trial of the OX40 agonist ivuxolimab. This TCR came from an adult with an advanced solid tumor such as melanoma, head and neck, liver or kidney cancer.

CDR3 sequence: CASSVGGDTANSPLHF. The nucleotides are TGTGCCAGCAGCGTAGGAGGAGACACAGCGAATTCACCCCTCCACTTT. The V and J genes are TRBV9 and TRBJ1-6, with the D gene call left open. The CDR3 spans 16 residues, from the cysteine through the phenylalanine. The retained sequence is limited to the CDR3, 48 bases, with the frame set at the first base. The germline V gene yields SGDLS for CDR1 and YYNGEE for CDR2. A distance of 14 bases separates the germline ends of V and J, which lose 0 bases and 7 bases respectively.